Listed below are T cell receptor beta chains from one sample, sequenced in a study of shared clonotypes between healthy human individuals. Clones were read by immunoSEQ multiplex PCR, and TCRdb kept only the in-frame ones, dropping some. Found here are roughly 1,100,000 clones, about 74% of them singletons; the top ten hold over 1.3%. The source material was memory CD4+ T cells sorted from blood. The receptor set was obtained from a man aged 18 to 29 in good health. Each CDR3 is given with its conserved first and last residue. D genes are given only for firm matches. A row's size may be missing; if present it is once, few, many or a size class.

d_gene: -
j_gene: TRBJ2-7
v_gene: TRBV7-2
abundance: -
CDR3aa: CASSLAGSSYEQYF
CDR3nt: TGTGCCAGCAGCTTAGCGGGTAGCTCCTACGAGCAGTACTTC

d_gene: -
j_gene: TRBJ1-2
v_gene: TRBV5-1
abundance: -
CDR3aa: CASSFSPSGYTF
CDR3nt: TGTGCCAGCAGCTTCTCCCCGAGTGGCTACACCTTC

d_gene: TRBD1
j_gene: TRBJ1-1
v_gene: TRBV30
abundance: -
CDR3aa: CAWNRGPMNTEAFF
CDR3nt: TGTGCCTGGAACAGGGGCCCTATGAACACTGAAGCTTTCTTT

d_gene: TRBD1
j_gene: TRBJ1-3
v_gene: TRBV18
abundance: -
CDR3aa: CASSPTGVGSGNTIYF
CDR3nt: TGTGCCAGCTCTCCAACAGGGGTTGGCTCTGGAAACACCATATATTTT

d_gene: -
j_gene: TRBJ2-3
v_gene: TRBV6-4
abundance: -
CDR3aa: CASSDSWRATDTQYF
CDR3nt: TGTGCCAGCAGTGACTCATGGAGGGCCACAGATACGCAGTATTTT

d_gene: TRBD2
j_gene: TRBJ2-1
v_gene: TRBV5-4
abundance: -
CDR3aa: CASSGLAAYNEQFF
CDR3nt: TGTGCCAGCTCCGGACTAGCGGCCTACAATGAGCAGTTCTTC

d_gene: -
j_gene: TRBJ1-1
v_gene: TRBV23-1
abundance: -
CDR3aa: CASIPSGEGEVSFAFF
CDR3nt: TGCGCCAGCATCCCTTCGGGGGAAGGGGAGGTATCCTTTGCTTTCTTT

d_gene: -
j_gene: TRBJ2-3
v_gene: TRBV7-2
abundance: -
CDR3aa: CASSFIAGDTQYF
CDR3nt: TGTGCCAGCAGCTTTATCGCAGGCGATACGCAGTATTTT

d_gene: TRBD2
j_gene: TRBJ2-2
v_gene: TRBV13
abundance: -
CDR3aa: CASSLRAGGPTGELFF
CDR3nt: TGTGCCAGCAGCTTAAGGGCGGGGGGCCCCACCGGGGAGCTGTTTTTT

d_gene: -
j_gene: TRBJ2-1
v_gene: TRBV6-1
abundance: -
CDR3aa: CASRSVNNEQFF
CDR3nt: TGTGCCAGCAGATCCGTCAACAATGAGCAGTTCTTC

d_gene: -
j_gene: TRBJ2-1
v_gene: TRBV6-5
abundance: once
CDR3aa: CASSYRQGGSGEQFF
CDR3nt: TGTGCCAGCAGTTACAGGCAGGGGGGGTCAGGTGAGCAGTTCTTC

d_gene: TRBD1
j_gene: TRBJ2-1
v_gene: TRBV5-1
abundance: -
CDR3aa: CASSLRTGGSYNEQFF
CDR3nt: TGCGCCAGCAGCTTGAGGACAGGGGGCTCCTACAATGAGCAGTTCTTC

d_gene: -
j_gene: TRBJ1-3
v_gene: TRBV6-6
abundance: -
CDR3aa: CASSLDGDSGNTIYF
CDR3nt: TGTGCCAGCAGTCTGGACGGAGACTCTGGAAACACCATATATTTT

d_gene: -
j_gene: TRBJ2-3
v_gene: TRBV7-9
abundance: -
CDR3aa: CASTASSDTQYF
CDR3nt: TGTGCCAGCACTGCATCGTCGGATACGCAGTATTTT

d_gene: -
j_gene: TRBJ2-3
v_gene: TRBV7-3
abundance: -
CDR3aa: CASSPRGLAYTQYF
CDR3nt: TGTGCCAGCAGCCCCCGAGGCCTCGCTTATACGCAGTATTTT

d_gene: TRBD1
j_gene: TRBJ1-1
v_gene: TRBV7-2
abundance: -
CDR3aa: CASSSHRGVTEAFF
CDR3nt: TGTGCCAGCAGCTCTCACAGGGGAGTCACTGAAGCTTTCTTT

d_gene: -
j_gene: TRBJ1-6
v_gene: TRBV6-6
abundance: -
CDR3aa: CASNDSPLHF
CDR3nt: TGTGCCAGCAATGACTCACCCCTCCACTTT

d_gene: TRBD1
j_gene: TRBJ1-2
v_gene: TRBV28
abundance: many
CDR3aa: CASSFRPLKQGGGYTF
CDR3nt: TGTGCCAGCAGTTTCCGACCACTGAAACAGGGGGGTGGCTACACCTTC

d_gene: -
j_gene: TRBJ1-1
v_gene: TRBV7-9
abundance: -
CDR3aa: CASSLQGAISEAFF
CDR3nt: TGTGCCAGCAGCTTACAGGGCGCTATCTCTGAAGCTTTCTTT

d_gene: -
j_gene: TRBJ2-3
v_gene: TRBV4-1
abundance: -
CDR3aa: CASRQPTQGLSTDTQYF
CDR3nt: TGCGCCAGCAGGCAGCCCACGCAGGGACTTAGCACAGATACGCAGTATTTT

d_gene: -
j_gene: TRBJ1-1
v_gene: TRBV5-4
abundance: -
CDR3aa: CASSPRGVGGTEAFF
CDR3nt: TGTGCCAGCAGCCCCCGAGGGGTCGGGGGAACTGAAGCTTTCTTT

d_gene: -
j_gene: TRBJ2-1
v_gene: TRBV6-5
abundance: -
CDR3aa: CASSPGVLNNEQFF
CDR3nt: TGTGCCAGCAGTCCTGGGGTACTTAACAATGAGCAGTTCTTC